Below are 20 T cell receptor beta chains sequenced from a single sample in a study of T cell repertoires in cytomegalovirus infection. TCRdb reprocessed the reads with MiXCR, giving one entry per CDR3 protein. This table holds about 260,000 distinct CDR3 sequences, roughly 9.1% found once. Input material: PBMCs. The origin of the receptors is a human donor in good health (CMV status not recorded). Some clones in this sample may be carry-over from other donors' samples.

This clonotype has ten or more counts. This rearrangement joins TRBV28 to TRBJ2-7; the D gene is possibly TRBD1 (6 bases). The length of the CDR3 is 13 residues. From germline, CDR1 is MDHEN and CDR2 SYDVKM. V was shortened by 5 bases and J by 6 bases, with 14 bases between the two germline ends. The CDR3 coding sequence is TGTGCCAGCAGTCTCCCAGGACAGCGCGAGCAGTACTTC. Protein sequence: CASSLPGQREQYF.

The table lists this clonotype with a few counts. V gene TRBV6-5 combines with J gene TRBJ2-7; D is unclear. Germline CDR1 and CDR2: MNHEY and SVGAGI. The germline V and J ends were trimmed by 0 bases and 3 bases, with 12 bases remaining between them. This CDR3 is built from 15 residues. The CDR3 DNA is TGTGCCAGCAGTTACTCGTTCAAAGCCAGCTACGAGCAGTACTTC. Amino acids: CASSYSFKASYEQYF.

This clonotype was seen only a few times. The chain joins TRBV18 to TRBJ1-2, with 9 bases lining up with TRBD1. CDR1 is KGHSH and CDR2 is LQKENI in the germline V gene. Germline trimming cut 3 bases from V and 0 bases from J; bases unmatched to any gene: 14. The CDR3 consists of 19 residues. The CDR3 DNA reads as TGTGCCAGCTCACCCTTGGTCGCGAGCGGGACAGGGACTAACTATGGCTACACCTTC. This translates into CASSPLVASGTGTNYGYTF.

There are many counts of this clonotype. The CDR3 region is CASSLDRGSGELFF. The DNA for the CDR3 is TGTGCCAGCAGCTTAGACAGGGGGAGCGGGGAGCTGTTTTTT. The chain has TRBV11-2 and TRBJ2-2, with 7 bases identical to TRBD1. This CDR3 spans 14 amino acids. CDR1 and CDR2 from the germline V gene are SGHAT and FQNNGV. V dropped 0 bases and J dropped 7; count of bases not matched to a gene: 2. The complete variable domain, with remaining parts taken from reference TRBV11-2 and TRBJ2-2, reads EAGVAQSPRYKIIEKRQSVAFWCNPISGHATLYWYQQILGQGPKLLIQFQNNGVVDDSQLPKDRFSAERLKGVDSTLKIQPAKLEDSAVYLCASSLDRGSGELFFGEGSRLTVL.

The chain joins TRBV9 to TRBJ2-1; TRBD2 matches at 12 bases. Germline V lookup: CDR1 SGDLS, CDR2 YYNGEE. CDR3 length equals 20 residues. Germline trimming cut 0 bases from V and 0 bases from J; bases unmatched to any gene: 10. The CDR3 here is CASSVELAGGRLSSYNEQFF. The CDR3, as DNA: TGTGCCAGCAGCGTAGAACTAGCGGGGGGCCGTTTGAGCTCCTACAATGAGCAGTTCTTC.

Many counts were recorded for this clonotype. The chain joins TRBV12-3 or TRBV12-4 to TRBJ1-5; 7 positions match TRBD1. The J segment lost 3 bases and the V segment lost 3 bases, leaving 2 bases of the junction unmatched. This CDR3 is 14 amino acids long. CDR3 protein: CASSLGQINQPQHF. The CDR3 DNA follows: TGTGCCAGCAGTTTGGGACAGATCAATCAGCCCCAGCATTTT.

This clonotype appeared many times. The gene calls are TRBV28 and TRBJ2-3, with TRBD1 matching 7 bases. Germline V lookup: CDR1 MDHEN, CDR2 SYDVKM. CDR3 length equals 15 residues. Losses at the gene ends were 4 bases for V and 3 bases for J; bases not matched to a gene: 7. CDR3 residues: CASSSQGQETDTQYF. In DNA, the CDR3 is TGTGCCAGCAGTTCCCAAGGACAGGAAACAGATACGCAGTATTTT.

This clonotype was detected ten times or more. The chain carries TRBV7-9 and TRBJ1-6; the D is unclear. This CDR3 has 12 residues. The V and J ends lost 3 bases and 9 bases respectively, with 6 bases between them. Germline CDR1 reads SEHNR; CDR2 reads FQNEAQ (reference sequence). This chain's CDR3 is CASSFETSPLHF. In DNA form, the CDR3 reads TGTGCCAGCAGCTTTGAAACTTCACCCCTCCACTTT.

This chain connects TRBV7-2 to TRBJ1-2, with D hard to call. Germline loops: CDR1 SGHTA, CDR2 FQGNSA. V was pared by 0 bases and J by 7 bases, with 15 bases between. The CDR3 covers 15 residues. CDR3 bases: TGTGCCAGCAGCTTAGCGGTGGGTAGCTCCTCTGGCTACACCTTC. The encoded protein is CASSLAVGSSSGYTF. Full variable domain (outside the CDR3, taken from reference TRBV7-2 and TRBJ1-2): GAGVSQSPSNKVTEKGKDVELRCDPISGHTALYWYRQSLGQGLEFLIYFQGNSAPDKSGLPSDRFSAERTGGSVSTLTIQRTQQEDSAVYLCASSLAVGSSSGYTFGSGTRLTVV.

The rearrangement uses TRBV29-1 and TRBJ2-3; D perhaps matches TRBD2 (5 bases). Germline V gene data show CDR1 as SQVTM and CDR2 as ANQGSEA. The CDR3 length is 13 residues. With 6 bases removed from V and 1 base from J, the gap between germline ends came to 11 bases. DNA for the CDR3: TGCAGCGTGTCCGACGGGGGCACAGATACGCAGTATTTT. Protein product: CSVSDGGTDTQYF.

This clonotype was picked up many times. The J gene is TRBJ2-1, the V gene TRBV7-2, with TRBD2 matching 11 bases. The germline V gene has CDR1 SGHTA and CDR2 FQGNSA. The CDR3 runs to 15 residues. J lost 5 bases, V lost 2 bases, and 2 bases had no gene match. CDR3: CASSLTSGGHNEQFF. CDR3 nucleotide sequence: TGTGCCAGCAGCTTAACTAGCGGGGGACACAATGAGCAGTTCTTC.

The sample holds many counts of this clonotype. The V gene is TRBV7-2, the J gene TRBJ1-5; unclear D gene. The germline V gene has CDR1 SGHTA and CDR2 FQGNSA. V lost 2 bases to trimming and J lost 3 bases, with 8 bases between them. The CDR3 sequence is 14 residues long. The CDR3: CASSLLTVNQPQHF. The CDR3 DNA sequence: TGTGCCAGCAGCTTACTAACAGTCAATCAGCCCCAGCATTTT.

This clonotype came up many times. V and J are TRBV27 and TRBJ1-1; D not certain. V was shortened by 2 bases and J by 4 bases, with 11 bases between the two germline ends. CDR3 length: 14 amino acids. In germline, CDR1 is MNHEY, CDR2 SMNVEV (reference sequence). The CDR3, as DNA: TGTGCCAGCAGTTTAGCCCTGGTTGGCACTGAAGCTTTCTTT. As protein: CASSLALVGTEAFF.

This clonotype was recorded at least ten times. This rearrangement joins TRBV2 to TRBJ1-2; D may be TRBD1 (6 bases). The CDR3 covers 14 residues. V was pared by 3 bases and J by 7 bases, with 15 bases between. The germline gives CDR1 SNHLY, CDR2 FYNNEI. The CDR3 region is CASSDAGVLGGYTF. Written as DNA, the CDR3 is TGTGCCAGCAGTGACGCAGGGGTCTTAGGTGGCTACACCTTC.

This sequence joins TRBV6-5 and TRBJ2-1; no reliable D call. Trimming took 11 bases from V and 2 from J, leaving 16 bases between them. The CDR3 has 14 residues. In germline, CDR1 is MNHEY, CDR2 SVGAGI. Here the CDR3 reads CAAGRPDPYNEQFF. The DNA for the CDR3 is TGTGCCGCAGGCCGCCCCGACCCCTACAATGAGCAGTTCTTC.

This clonotype was observed many times. The J gene is TRBJ1-2, the V gene TRBV28; D possibly corresponds to TRBD1 (5 bases). V lost 7 bases and J 8 bases, leaving 17 bases between the germline ends. The CDR3 runs 13 residues. The V gene's germline CDR1 is MDHEN and CDR2 SYDVKM. CDR3 coding DNA: TGTGCCAGCACTATCCTAGGCGGGGCGGGCTACACCTTC. Its translation is CASTILGGAGYTF.

This clonotype has a count of ten or more. V is TRBV20-1 and J is TRBJ2-3, with TRBD2 matching over 9 bases. The CDR3 runs 17 residues. V shed 8 bases and J 6 bases; nucleotides not matched to a gene: 21. CDR1 and CDR2 from the germline V gene are DFQATT and SNEGSKA (reference sequence). The CDR3 protein is CSFQKREATRGGDTQYF. The CDR3 DNA reads TGCAGTTTCCAGAAGCGGGAGGCGACCCGGGGTGGGGATACGCAGTATTTT.

This clonotype was seen repeatedly, ten times or more. The V gene is TRBV7-9, the J gene TRBJ2-5; D might be TRBD2 (6 bases). Looked up from germline, CDR1 is SEHNR and CDR2 is FQNEAQ (reference sequence). The CDR3 covers 15 residues. Trimming took 1 base from V and 3 from J, leaving 12 bases between them. The CDR3 nucleotides read TGTGCCAGCAGCTTAGGCAGTAGCGGAAAAGAGACCCAGTACTTC. It translates to CASSLGSSGKETQYF.

This clonotype has a count of ten or more. The J gene is TRBJ1-1, the V gene TRBV12-3 or TRBV12-4, with D possibly being TRBD1 (5 bases). The length of the CDR3 is 14 residues. Deletions cut 7 bases from V and 1 base from J, with 13 bases between. This CDR3 is CASIIRATNTEAFF. The DNA of the CDR3 is TGTGCCAGCATTATCAGGGCTACGAACACTGAAGCTTTCTTT.

The chain joins TRBV19 to TRBJ1-2; D perhaps matches TRBD1 (5 bases). Germline V gene lookup returns CDR1 LNHDA and CDR2 SQIVND (reference sequence). This CDR3 has 12 residues. Trimming left V 3 bases short and J 5 bases short, with 7 bases between. The CDR3 region is CASSMTEYGYTF. For the CDR3, the DNA is TGTGCCAGTAGTATGACAGAGTATGGCTACACCTTC.